The rows below give T cell receptor beta chains drawn from one sample of a study of blood T cell repertoires in COVID-19. Repertoires were generated with immunoSEQ multiplex PCR, while TCRdb's copy carries only in-frame clones and drops some. Here the sample spans under 450,000 clones, roughly 90% being singletons. The sample taken for sequencing was PBMCs or T cells enriched from blood (not recorded which). The receptors derive from a woman aged 35 to 49 who had been exposed to COVID-19. Each CDR3 is given with its conserved first and last residue. The D gene is left open where the match is weak. Where a row states a size, it is once, few, many or the class of an expanded clone; other rows omit it.

once,TRBV5-4,-,TRBJ2-1,CASSLGGGGNYNEQFF,TGTGCCAGCAGTTTGGGAGGGGGGGGCAATTACAATGAGCAGTTCTTC
-,TRBV12-3/TRBV12-4,-,TRBJ1-3,CASSFSLGNTIYF,TGTGCCAGCAGTTTCTCCCTCGGAAACACCATATATTTT
-,TRBV6-6,-,TRBJ1-1,CASSPGRGRVTEAFF,TGTGCCAGCAGTCCCGGGCGGGGGAGGGTGACTGAAGCTTTCTTT
-,TRBV6-1,-,TRBJ2-5,CASSEVRVHETQYF,TGTGCCAGCAGTGAAGTGCGGGTCCACGAGACCCAGTACTTC
-,TRBV7-2,TRBD2,TRBJ2-2,CASSPPGLAATGELFF,TGTGCCAGCAGTCCACCGGGACTAGCTGCCACCGGGGAGCTGTTTTTT
-,TRBV7-3,-,TRBJ1-2,CASSLLKGGGYTF,TGTGCCAGCAGCCTTCTGAAGGGAGGTGGCTACACCTTC
-,TRBV9,-,TRBJ1-1,CASSVGANTEAFF,TGTGCCAGCAGCGTAGGGGCCAACACTGAAGCTTTCTTT
-,TRBV24-1,TRBD1,TRBJ2-1,CATSDATQGVSYNEQFF,TGTGCCACCAGTGATGCCACACAGGGGGTCTCCTACAATGAGCAGTTCTTC
-,TRBV10-3,TRBD1,TRBJ2-7,CAISTDRGAYEQYF,TGTGCCATCAGCACGGACAGGGGTGCCTACGAGCAGTACTTC
-,TRBV30,TRBD2,TRBJ2-1,CAGTGGNEQFF,TGTGCCGGAACCGGGGGGAATGAGCAGTTCTTC
-,TRBV10-1,-,TRBJ2-7,CASTTEGLAGLYEQYF,TGCGCCAGCACTACTGAGGGCCTCGCGGGACTCTACGAGCAGTACTTC
-,TRBV10-1,-,TRBJ1-1,CASSESMNTEAFF,TGCGCCAGCAGTGAGTCTATGAACACTGAAGCTTTCTTT